A selection of T cell receptor beta chains follows, all from one sample in a study of molecular identifiers for immune sequencing clone quantification. Each CDR3 protein gets one entry after TCRdb re-called the PCR reads with MiXCR. The profile shows about 630,000 distinct CDR3 sequences, 25% of them singletons. Material: naive CD8+ T cells from blood, with Jurkat cell RNA spiked in. Receptors were obtained from a human donor in good health. Some libraries in this study had Jurkat cell RNA spiked in. Both conserved end residues are part of each CDR3. The D gene is left open where the match is weak. Clone size appears in some rows only: once, few, many, or a class for an expanded clone.

>TRBJ2-7|TRBV11-1|TRBD2|few
TGTGCCAGCAGCTTAGAGGGGTCTAGCGGTTCGTACGAGCAGTACTTC
CASSLEGSSGSYEQYF
>TRBJ2-3|TRBV10-3|TRBD2|-
TGTGCCATCAGTGAGTCGAGAATAGGGCTAGCGGGGGTCCTCAGCACAGATACGCAGTATTTT
CAISESRIGLAGVLSTDTQYF
>TRBJ2-3|TRBV15|TRBD2|many
TGTGCCACCAGCAGAGAAGGGACTAGCGGGAGGGCCTATGAAGATACGCAGTATTTT
CATSREGTSGRAYEDTQYF
>TRBJ2-1|TRBV12-3/TRBV12-4|-|-
TGTGCCAGCAGTTTCTTGCCTGACAGCTACAATGAGCAGTTCTTC
CASSFLPDSYNEQFF
>TRBJ2-7|TRBV18|-|few
TGTGCCAGCGCCGACCGATACGAGCAGTACTTC
CASADRYEQYF
>TRBJ1-1|TRBV5-5|-|-
TGTGCCAGCAGCTTGGGACCCAAGAACACTGAAGCTTTCTTT
CASSLGPKNTEAFF
>TRBJ2-1|TRBV12-5|TRBD2|few
TGTGCTAGTGGTTTCTTTATACGGACTAGCGGATACAATGAGCAGTTCTTC
CASGFFIRTSGYNEQFF
>TRBJ1-5|TRBV27|-|few
TGTGCCAGCAGTGGGTTGGGGGGTAATCAGCCCCAGCATTTT
CASSGLGGNQPQHF
>TRBJ1-4|TRBV9|-|-
TGTGCCAGCAGCGGCGAGGCCGGGAGACTTAATGAAAAACTGTTTTTT
CASSGEAGRLNEKLFF
>TRBJ1-4|TRBV5-4|TRBD1|-
TGTGCCAGCAGTCTTGACAGGGGCGATGAAAAACTGTTTTTT
CASSLDRGDEKLFF
>TRBJ1-3|TRBV28|TRBD1|-
TGTGTCAGCCACAATTACAGGGGGTCTGGAAACACCATATACTTT
CVSHNYRGSGNTIYF
>TRBJ2-7|TRBV20-1|TRBD2|many
TGCAGTGCTCCTAGCGGGAGACTTAGGTACGAGCAGTACTTC
CSAPSGRLRYEQYF
>TRBJ2-5|TRBV7-7|TRBD2|-
TGTGCTAGCAGCTCTCTAGCGGGAGCCCAAGAGACCCAGTACTTC
CASSSLAGAQETQYF
>TRBJ2-7|TRBV7-9|-|few
TGTGCCAGCAGCTTGGACCTTTATGGCGAGCAGTACTTC
CASSLDLYGEQYF
>TRBJ2-1|TRBV7-6|-|-
TGTGCCAGCAGCTCTTACCGGGACGGCTACAATGAGCAGTTCTTC
CASSSYRDGYNEQFF
>TRBJ1-1|TRBV29-1|-|many
TGCAGCGTGAGTCCAGGACCTATGAACACTGAAGCTTTCTTT
CSVSPGPMNTEAFF
>TRBJ1-4|TRBV28|-|-
TGTGCCAGCAGTTTTGGGAGCAATGAAAAACTGTTTTTT
CASSFGSNEKLFF
>TRBJ2-5|TRBV11-2|TRBD1|-
TGTGCCAGCAGCTTATATCCCCAGACAGGGGACAGGAGGGAGACCCAGTACTTC
CASSLYPQTGDRRETQYF
>TRBJ2-7|TRBV23-1|-|few
TGCGCCAGCAGTCAATCTGCTTTGGCAGGGAACTACGAGCAGTACTTC
CASSQSALAGNYEQYF
>TRBJ2-2|TRBV4-1|-|few
TGCGCCAGCAGCCATCCCCCTGACAGACAGAACACCGGGGAGCTGTTTTTT
CASSHPPDRQNTGELFF
>TRBJ1-1|TRBV27|-|-
TGTGCCAGCAGCCGTGGACTCGCCACTGAAGCTTTCTTT
CASSRGLATEAFF
>TRBJ2-1|TRBV5-6|TRBD1|-
TGTGCCAGCAGCCTACCCGTGGGACAGGGCTCGGGCAATGAGCAGTTCTTC
CASSLPVGQGSGNEQFF
>TRBJ2-7|TRBV5-1|-|-
TGCGCCAGCAGCTCCGGACGAAGTCCCGAGCAGTACTTC
CASSSGRSPEQYF
>TRBJ1-1|TRBV9|-|-
TGTGCCAGCAGCGTGGGGGGAGGGTTTCCGAACACTGAAGCTTTCTTT
CASSVGGGFPNTEAFF
>TRBJ1-6|TRBV28|-|few
TGTGCCAGCAGTTTATTGCCCAGAGGAAATTCACCCCTCCACTTT
CASSLLPRGNSPLHF
>TRBJ2-7|TRBV4-3|-|many
TGCGCCAGCAGCCAAGATGGCAGTACCTACGAGCAGTACTTC
CASSQDGSTYEQYF
>TRBJ1-5|TRBV2|-|few
TGTGCCAGCAGTGGTAGGGAGTTGGGAATTAATCAGCCCCAGCATTTT
CASSGRELGINQPQHF
>TRBJ1-1|TRBV27|-|-
TGTGCCGGCAGTGCAGACAGGTTGAACACTGAAGCTTTCTTT
CAGSADRLNTEAFF
>TRBJ2-5|TRBV4-1|-|-
TGCGCCAGCAGCCAAGTTGAGTACCAAGAGCCCCAGTACTTC
CASSQVEYQEPQYF
>TRBJ2-2|TRBV24-1|-|-
TGTACCACCAGTGACCCCGGACGGACGAACACCGGGGAGCTGTTTTTT
CTTSDPGRTNTGELFF
>TRBJ2-1|TRBV5-6|-|-
TGTGCCAGCAGCTTGGGATTTATTGAGCAGTTCTTC
CASSLGFIEQFF
>TRBJ2-5|TRBV4-1|-|-
TGCGCCAGCAGCCAAGATTGGAACAGGGAAGAGACCCAGTACTTC
CASSQDWNREETQYF
>TRBJ1-1|TRBV12-3/TRBV12-4|TRBD1|many
TGTGCCAGCAGTCCTGCACAGGGGATGAACACTGAAGCTTTCTTT
CASSPAQGMNTEAFF
>TRBJ2-1|TRBV30|TRBD2|many
TGTGCCTGGAGTAGAAGGACTAGTATAACTGAGCAGTTCTTC
CAWSRRTSITEQFF
>TRBJ1-1|TRBV14|TRBD1|few
TGTGCCAGCAGTTTTTGGGCGGGACAGGGGATCAATGAAGCTTTCTTT
CASSFWAGQGINEAFF
>TRBJ1-1|TRBV30|-|-
TGTGCCTGGAGTGTACCAATGAACACTAAAACTTTATTT
CAWSVPMNTKTLF
>TRBJ2-1|TRBV4-3|TRBD2|few
TGCGCCAGCAGCCAAGAATGGGTAGCGGGAGTGTCTTTGGCCTACAATGAGCAGTTCTTC
CASSQEWVAGVSLAYNEQFF
>TRBJ2-7|TRBV6-2/TRBV6-3|TRBD2|-
TGTGCCAGCGTCCTAGCGGGAAAGGACGAGCAGTACTTC
CASVLAGKDEQYF
>TRBJ2-7|TRBV4-1|-|many
TGCGCCAGCAGCCAAGAACCGGGGAATACCTACGAGCAGTACTTC
CASSQEPGNTYEQYF
>TRBJ2-7|TRBV6-5|-|few
TGTGCCAGCAGGGGACGGACCACCGAGCAGTACTTC
CASRGRTTEQYF
>TRBJ1-4|TRBV7-6|-|few
TGTGCCAGCAGCTTAGATGAAGTTAAGCGGGGGGATGAAAAACTGTTTTTT
CASSLDEVKRGDEKLFF
>TRBJ2-5|TRBV15|TRBD2|few
TGTGCCACCAGCCCAGGGACTAGCGGGAGAGGAGAGACCCAGTACTTC
CATSPGTSGRGETQYF
>TRBJ2-5|TRBV13|TRBD1|-
TGTGCCAGCAGCGGACCAAAAAACCGGGACAGAGGACCTGAAAGGACCCAGTACTTC
CASSGPKNRDRGPERTQYF
>TRBJ2-1|TRBV19|-|-
TGTGCCAGTAGTATAGTTGGCCAGGTCCAAAGTGAGCAGTTCTTC
CASSIVGQVQSEQFF
>TRBJ1-4|TRBV7-9|TRBD1|many
TGTGCCAGCAGCTTGGTCGGGACAGGGTTTTTTGAAAAACTGTTTTTT
CASSLVGTGFFEKLFF